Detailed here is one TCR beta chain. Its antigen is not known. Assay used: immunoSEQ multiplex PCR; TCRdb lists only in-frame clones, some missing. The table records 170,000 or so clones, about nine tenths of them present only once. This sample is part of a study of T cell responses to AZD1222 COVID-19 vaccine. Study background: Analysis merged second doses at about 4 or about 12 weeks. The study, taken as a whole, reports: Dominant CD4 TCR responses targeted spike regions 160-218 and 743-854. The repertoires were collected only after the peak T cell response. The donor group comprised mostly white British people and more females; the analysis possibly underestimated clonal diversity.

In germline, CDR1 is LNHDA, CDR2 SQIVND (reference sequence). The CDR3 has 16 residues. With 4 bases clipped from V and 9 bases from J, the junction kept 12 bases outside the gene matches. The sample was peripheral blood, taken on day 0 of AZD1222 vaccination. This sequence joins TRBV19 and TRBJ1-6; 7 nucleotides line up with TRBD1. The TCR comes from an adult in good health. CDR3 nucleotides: TGTGCCAGTAGTACTCGTACAGGGGATGTATCTTCACCCCTCCACTTT. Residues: CASSTRTGDVSSPLHF.